The 22 T cell receptor beta chains reported below all come from one sample, sequenced in a study of cytomegalovirus exposure and HLA in healthy donors (dated by TCRdb to about 2017). Libraries were prepared through the immunoSEQ multiplex PCR assay. TCRdb re-hosts the immuneACCESS table, in-frame sequences only. Its copies lack some clones; in the studies checked, an unresolved V gene accounts for under half of them, and the cause for the rest is not known. This sample has some 200,000 clones in its table, and around nine tenths of those were observed once. The leading ten clones occupy roughly 1% of the sample. The sample was PBMCs. The origin of the receptors is a woman between 18 and 29 years old in good health and CMV-seronegative.

The rearrangement uses TRBV5-1 and TRBJ2-5; 11 bases are shared with TRBD1. The V gene end was trimmed by 6 bases and the J gene end by 2 bases; junction bases not matched to a gene: 9. The CDR3 is 16 residues long. Looked up from germline, CDR1 is SGHRS and CDR2 is YFSETQ. The CDR3 DNA reads TGCGCCAGCAACCCCGGGACAGGGGGAATGCAAGAGACCCAGTACTTC. This encodes CASNPGTGGMQETQYF.

The CDR3 region is CASSLWVGDRINYGYTF. The CDR3 nucleotides are TGTGCCAGCAGTTTATGGGTAGGGGACAGAATCAACTATGGCTACACCTTC. The chain couples TRBV27 to TRBJ1-2, with 7 bases matching TRBD1. V shed 1 base and J 2 bases; nucleotides not matched to a gene: 10. In germline, CDR1 is MNHEY, CDR2 SMNVEV (reference sequence). The CDR3 sequence is 17 residues long.

The table lists this clone with a few counts. The CDR3 DNA reads TGTGCCACCGTAGGGGGGGTCGATGGCTACACCTTC. It encodes CATVGGVDGYTF. This chain joins TRBV11-3 and TRBJ1-2, with D possibly being TRBD1 (6 bases). Germline V gene lookup returns CDR1 SGHNT and CDR2 YENEEA. This CDR3 spans 12 amino acids. The ends were cut back, 10 bases at V and 6 bases at J, with 15 bases in the middle. The full variable domain, completed using reference TRBV11-3 and TRBJ1-2, is EAGVVQSPRYKIIEKKQPVAFWCNPISGHNTLYWYLQNLGQGPELLIRYENEEAVDDSQLPKDRFSAERLKGVDSTLKIQPAELGDSAVYLCATVGGVDGYTFGSGTRLTVV.

This sequence joins TRBV5-4 and TRBJ2-7, with TRBD1 as a possible D gene (6 bases). The CDR3 consists of 12 residues. Trimming pared 4 bases from V and 4 bases from J, leaving 9 bases between. Germline V CDR1 and CDR2: SGHNT, YYREEE (reference sequence). CDR3 in DNA: TGTGCCAGCAGCCTAGGGGGTTACGAGCAGTACTTC. Protein: CASSLGGYEQYF.

This chain uses TRBV30 with TRBJ2-7; D gene ambiguous. Germline CDR1 is GTSNPN and CDR2 is SVGIG (reference sequence). The ends were cut back, 3 bases at V and 0 bases at J, with 12 bases in the middle. CDR3 length equals 14 residues. DNA of the CDR3: TGTGCCTGGAGCCGCCCAGGTGGCTCCTACGAGCAGTACTTC. This translates into CAWSRPGGSYEQYF.

This rearrangement joins TRBV5-1 to TRBJ2-3; TRBD2 matches 9 bases. V shed 0 bases and J 2 bases; nucleotides not matched to a gene: 1. Germline CDR1 and CDR2: SGHRS and YFSETQ. The CDR3 runs 15 residues. The CDR3 region has the DNA TGCGCCAGCAGCTTGGTAGCGGGAGACACAGATACGCAGTATTTT. Residues: CASSLVAGDTDTQYF.

The gene calls are TRBV27 and TRBJ2-3; maybe TRBD2 (5 bases). This CDR3 region has 15 residues. V was trimmed by 2 bases and J by 4 bases, leaving 13 bases between them. Germline CDR1 reads MNHEY; CDR2 reads SMNVEV (reference sequence). Here the CDR3 reads CASSLRGNRADTQYF. The CDR3 DNA is TGTGCCAGCAGTTTACGGGGTAATAGGGCAGATACGCAGTATTTT.

The V gene is TRBV9, the J gene TRBJ2-3, with a weak D call TRBD2 (7 bases). V lost 3 bases and J lost 3, with 17 bases in between. The CDR3 is 16 residues long. CDR1 and CDR2 (germline): SGDLS, YYNGEE. DNA for the CDR3: TGTGCCAGCAGCGAGGGGGTTGCGGGAGAGACAGATACGCAGTATTTT. It translates to CASSEGVAGETDTQYF.

This clone was recorded once. CDR3 loop: CASSVGGAYEQYF. CDR3 in DNA: TGCGCCAGCAGCGTTGGAGGTGCCTACGAGCAGTACTTC. The chain uses TRBV5-1 and TRBJ2-7; D possibly corresponds to TRBD2 (5 bases). CDR1 is SGHRS, CDR2 YFSETQ, per germline. The CDR3 sequence is 13 residues long. The V end lost 4 bases, the J end lost 2 bases, and 10 bases lay between the germline ends.

The J gene is TRBJ1-1, the V gene TRBV27; 7 positions match TRBD1. This CDR3 is 16 amino acids long. After removal of 6 bases from V and 0 bases from J, the junction contained 10 bases not matched to a gene. Germline V gives CDR1 MNHEY, CDR2 SMNVEV (reference sequence). The CDR3 loop is CASSTLATGMNTEAFF. CDR3 DNA sequence: TGTGCCAGCAGCACCTTGGCGACAGGGATGAACACTGAAGCTTTCTTT.

The chain employs TRBV7-3 and TRBJ2-7; 9 bases are a match to TRBD2. Germline V gene lookup returns CDR1 SGHTA and CDR2 FQGTGA. The CDR3 consists of 15 residues. V shed 2 bases and J 5 bases; nucleotides not matched to a gene: 7. The CDR3 bases are TGTGCCAGCAGCTTATGGGCTAGCGGGATACACGAGCAGTACTTC. Its protein product is CASSLWASGIHEQYF.

V and J are TRBV4-1 and TRBJ1-2; no firm D call. V lost 0 bases and J lost 5, with 13 bases in between. This CDR3 has 15 residues. The germline CDR1 and CDR2 sequences are MGHRA and YSYEKL. The CDR3 DNA is TGCGCCAGCAGCCAAGACGGGGTTATTGGATATGGCTACACCTTC. Amino acid sequence: CASSQDGVIGYGYTF.

The V call is TRBV28, the J call TRBJ1-5, with D perhaps TRBD1 (5 bases). Trimming shortened V by 4 bases and J by 5 bases, and 18 bases separated the two germline ends. The CDR3 has 16 residues. Looked up from germline, CDR1 is MDHEN and CDR2 is SYDVKM. The CDR3 spells CASSSINSGTHQPQHF. The CDR3 region has the DNA TGTGCCAGCAGTTCTATAAACTCGGGGACTCATCAGCCCCAGCATTTT.

The chain is built from TRBV11-3 and TRBJ2-1, with 7 bases lining up with TRBD1. In germline, CDR1 is SGHNT, CDR2 YENEEA. Unmatched junction bases numbered 4, after V lost 3 bases and J lost 5 bases. The CDR3 length is 14 residues. CDR3 sequence: CASSLRDSHNEQFF. CDR3 bases: TGTGCCAGCAGCTTGAGGGACAGCCACAATGAGCAGTTCTTC.

This chain joins TRBV27 and TRBJ1-3; D remains ambiguous. V lost 2 bases and J 0 bases, leaving 8 bases between the germline ends. The CDR3 extends over 15 amino acids. Germline assignment: CDR1 MNHEY and CDR2 SMNVEV (reference sequence). CDR3 sequence reads: CASSLTYTSGNTIYF. The CDR3 DNA reads as TGTGCCAGCAGTTTAACTTATACCTCTGGAAACACCATATATTTT.

The gene calls are TRBV19 and TRBJ1-5, with 8 positions matching TRBD1. In germline, CDR1 is LNHDA, CDR2 SQIVND (reference sequence). V lost 9 bases and J lost 0; bases outside the gene matches: 16. This CDR3 has 18 residues. The chain's CDR3 is CASQRTLTGALSNQPQHF. For the CDR3, the DNA is TGTGCCAGCCAACGGACCCTGACAGGGGCCCTTAGCAATCAGCCCCAGCATTTT.

The J gene is TRBJ1-3, the V gene TRBV5-1; a possible D gene is TRBD1 (6 bases). The V gene's germline CDR1 is SGHRS and CDR2 YFSETQ. Trimming shortened V by 4 bases and J by 4 bases, and 12 bases separated the two germline ends. The CDR3 loop spans 14 amino acids. The CDR3 DNA reads as TGCGCCAGCAGCCTGGGGGCTGGCGGAAACACCATATATTTT. Protein: CASSLGAGGNTIYF. The whole variable domain, filled in from reference TRBV5-1 and TRBJ1-3, reads KAGVTQTPRYLIKTRGQQVTLSCSPISGHRSVSWYQQTPGQGLQFLFEYFSETQRNKGNFPGRFSGRQFSNSRSEMNVSTLELGDSALYLCASSLGAGGNTIYFGEGSWLTVV.

V usage is TRBV9 and J usage is TRBJ1-1, with D possibly matching TRBD1 (6 bases). In germline, CDR1 is SGDLS, CDR2 YYNGEE. This CDR3 comprises 14 residues. V lost 3 bases to trimming and J lost 1 base, with 10 bases between them. CDR3 amino acids: CASSGQGTNTEAFF. In DNA form, the CDR3 reads TGTGCCAGCAGCGGGCAGGGGACGAACACTGAAGCTTTCTTT.

The chain employs TRBV9 and TRBJ1-6; no clear D. Germline loops: CDR1 SGDLS, CDR2 YYNGEE. V was clipped by 3 bases and J by 10 bases, with 17 bases between them. This CDR3 has 15 amino acids. CDR3 sequence (DNA): TGTGCCAGCAGCGCGACCTTATCGGGTGGATCACCCCTCCACTTT. This gives the protein CASSATLSGGSPLHF.

V gene TRBV12-5 combines with J gene TRBJ2-7; D is perhaps TRBD2 (5 bases). Between the trimmed V and J ends, which lost 0 bases and 6 bases, there was a span of 27 bases. The CDR3 extends over 19 amino acids. Germline CDR1 reads LGHNT; CDR2 reads FRNRAP. The CDR3 reads CASGLVDWRQGPIWGEQYF. The CDR3 DNA follows: TGTGCTAGTGGTTTGGTGGACTGGCGCCAAGGGCCCATTTGGGGCGAGCAGTACTTC. The variable domain in full, completed from reference TRBV12-5 and TRBJ2-7, reads DARVTQTPRHKVTEMGQEVTMRCQPILGHNTVFWYRQTMMQGLELLAYFRNRAPLDDSGMPKDRFSAEMPDATLATLKIQPSEPRDSAVYFCASGLVDWRQGPIWGEQYFGPGTRLTVT.

The rearrangement links TRBV7-3 to TRBJ2-1; 8 nucleotides line up with TRBD2. The V gene's germline CDR1 is SGHTA and CDR2 FQGTGA. CDR3 length equals 14 residues. J was trimmed by 10 bases and V by 4 bases; bases with no gene match: 9. The CDR3 nucleotides are TGTGCCAGCAGCTCCCGCGGGGGGCGGGCAGAGCAGTTCTTC. It encodes CASSSRGGRAEQFF.

CDR3 sequence: CASSFQGRENEKLFF. For the CDR3, the DNA is TGTGCCAGCAGCTTTCAAGGCAGGGAAAATGAAAAACTGTTTTTT. The V and J genes are TRBV7-9 and TRBJ1-4; perhaps TRBD1 as D (5 bases). V shed 3 bases and J shed 5 bases, with 13 bases lying between them. The CDR3 runs to 15 residues. Germline V CDR1 and CDR2: SEHNR, FQNEAQ (reference sequence).